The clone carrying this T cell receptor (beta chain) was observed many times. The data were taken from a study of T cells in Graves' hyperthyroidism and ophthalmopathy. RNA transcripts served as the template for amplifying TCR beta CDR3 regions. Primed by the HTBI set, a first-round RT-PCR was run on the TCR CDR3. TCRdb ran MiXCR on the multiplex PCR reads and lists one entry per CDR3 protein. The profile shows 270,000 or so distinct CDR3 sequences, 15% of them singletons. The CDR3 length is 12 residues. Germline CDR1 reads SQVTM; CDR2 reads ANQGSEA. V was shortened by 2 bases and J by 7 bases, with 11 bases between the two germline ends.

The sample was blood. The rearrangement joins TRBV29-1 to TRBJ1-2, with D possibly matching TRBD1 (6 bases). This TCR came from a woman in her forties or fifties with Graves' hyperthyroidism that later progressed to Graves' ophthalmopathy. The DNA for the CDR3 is TGCAGCGTTGAAACAGGGAATGGTGGCTACACCTTC. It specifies CSVETGNGGYTF. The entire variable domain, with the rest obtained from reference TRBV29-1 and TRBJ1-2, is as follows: SAVISQKPSRDICQRGTSLTIQCQVDSQVTMMFWYRQQPGQSLTLIATANQGSEATYESGFVIDKFPISRPNLTFSTLTVSNMSPEDSSIYLCSVETGNGGYTFGSGTRLTVV.